This entry lists 24 T cell receptor beta chains sequenced from one sample in a study of PD-1 blockade in classical Hodgkin lymphoma. Generated by immunoSEQ multiplex PCR, the TCRdb table keeps only in-frame clones and is missing some. The sample lists 15,000 or so clones, 55% to 80% occurring once. Every single patient, without exception, relapsed after autologous stem cell transplantation, and brentuximab vedotin exposure varied. The sample in question was peripheral blood mononuclear cells (PBMCs), obtained at baseline. Every receptor here comes from a human donor with classical Hodgkin lymphoma.

This clone is deemed medium-sized. CDR3 DNA sequence: TGTGCCAGCAGTTGGGACAGGGAGGGGGAGAAAAAGGTATACAATGAGCAGTTCTTC. Its protein product is CASSWDREGEKKVYNEQFF. V usage is TRBV2 and J usage is TRBJ2-1; 9 bases are shared with TRBD1. Germline V gene data show CDR1 as SNHLY and CDR2 as FYNNEI. V gave up 5 bases and J gave up 4 bases; unmatched junction bases: 18. This CDR3 has 19 residues. The full variable domain, its missing parts supplied by reference TRBV2 and TRBJ2-1, is EPEVTQTPSHQVTQMGQEVILRCVPISNHLYFYWYRQILGQKVEFLVSFYNNEISEKSEIFDDQFSVERPDGSNFTLKIRSTKLEDSAMYFCASSWDREGEKKVYNEQFFGPGTRLTVL.

This chain uses TRBV10-3 with TRBJ2-3; 12 bases match TRBD2. The CDR3 length is 16 residues. The ends lost 6 bases at V and 2 bases at J; junction bases unmatched: 6. Germline CDR1 ENHRY, CDR2 SYGVKD. In DNA form, the CDR3 reads TGTGCCATCAGGGGACTAGCGGGTTCTTACACAGATACGCAGTATTTT. Protein product: CAIRGLAGSYTDTQYF.

This chain connects TRBV29-1 to TRBJ2-7; 9 nucleotides agree with TRBD1. V shed 5 bases, J shed 3 bases, and the junction held 8 bases outside the gene matches. The CDR3 length is 14 residues. Germline V gene sequence: CDR1 SQVTM, CDR2 ANQGSEA. In nucleotides, the CDR3 is TGCAGCGTTAAAACGGGACAGGGTTTCTACGAGCAGTACTTC. It specifies CSVKTGQGFYEQYF.

The V gene is TRBV7-2, the J gene TRBJ2-7, with D possibly being TRBD1 or TRBD2 (5 bases each). The germline V and J ends were trimmed by 3 bases and 0 bases, with 15 bases remaining between them. This CDR3 is built from 16 residues. Germline lookup yields CDR1 SGHTA and CDR2 FQGNSA. The chain's CDR3 is CASSFRSGTASYEQYF. In DNA form, the CDR3 reads TGTGCCAGCAGCTTTCGTTCCGGGACGGCCTCCTACGAGCAGTACTTC.

V is TRBV2 and J is TRBJ2-7, with 8 bases fitting TRBD2. Looked up from germline, CDR1 is SNHLY and CDR2 is FYNNEI. V dropped 8 bases and J dropped 0; count of bases not matched to a gene: 6. The CDR3 totals 14 residues. In DNA form, the CDR3 reads TGTGCCAGCCGTACTAGCGGTAGCTCCTACGAGCAGTACTTC. Translating gives CASRTSGSSYEQYF.

The rearrangement links TRBV4-1 to TRBJ2-7; 10 bases fit TRBD2. Germline-derived CDR1 and CDR2 are MGHRA and YSYEKL. V shed 0 bases, J shed 6 bases, and the junction held 2 bases outside the gene matches. CDR3 length equals 14 residues. CDR3 nucleotide sequence: TGCGCCAGCAGCCAAGATCGACTAGCGGGCGAGCAGTACTTC. Its protein product is CASSQDRLAGEQYF.

This rearrangement joins TRBV14 to TRBJ2-3; no firm D call. Per the germline V gene, CDR1 is SGHDN and CDR2 is FVKESK. The V end lost 6 bases, the J end lost 0 bases, and 7 bases lay between the germline ends. CDR3 length: 13 residues. This CDR3 reads CASSYISTDTQYF. The CDR3 nucleotides are TGTGCCAGCAGTTATATTAGCACAGATACGCAGTATTTT. Supplemented by reference TRBV14 and TRBJ2-3, the full variable domain reads EAGVTQFPSHSVIEKGQTVTLRCDPISGHDNLYWYRRVMGKEIKFLLHFVKESKQDESGMPNNRFLAERTGGTYSTLKVQPAELEDSGVYFCASSYISTDTQYFGPGTRLTVL.

This clone is termed medium-sized (0.01 to 0.1%). The chain joins TRBV2 to TRBJ1-2; TRBD1 agrees at 8 bases. This CDR3 comprises 13 residues. V shed 6 bases, J shed 5 bases, and the junction held 5 bases outside the gene matches. The germline gives CDR1 SNHLY, CDR2 FYNNEI. The CDR3 bases are TGTGCCAGCAGGGGACAGGACCCTTATGGCTACACCTTC. This codes for CASRGQDPYGYTF.

The chain carries TRBV2 and TRBJ2-7; 8 bases line up with TRBD2. V was pared by 5 bases and J by 5 bases, with 14 bases of the junction left unmatched. The CDR3 sequence is 16 residues long. Germline CDR1 SNHLY, CDR2 FYNNEI. The CDR3: CASSSARAGVSHEQYF. CDR3 nucleotides: TGTGCCAGCAGTTCCGCGAGAGCGGGAGTTTCCCACGAGCAGTACTTC.

The V gene is TRBV15, the J gene TRBJ1-3, with D maybe TRBD1 (5 bases). Trimming took 0 bases from V and 0 from J, leaving 6 bases between them. Germline CDR1 is LNHNV and CDR2 is YYDKDF (reference sequence). CDR3 length: 15 residues. The CDR3 loop is CATSRDGGSGNTIYF. The DNA of the CDR3 is TGTGCCACCAGCAGAGATGGGGGCTCTGGAAACACCATATATTTT.

The chain has TRBV6-5 and TRBJ1-5, with D unresolved. Trimming removed 2 bases at V and 6 bases at J, with 8 bases between. CDR3 length: 13 amino acids. CDR1 and CDR2 from the germline V gene are MNHEY and SVGAGI. CDR3 in DNA: TGTGCCAGCAGTTACGGTGGAAGTCAGCCCCAGCATTTT. Its translation: CASSYGGSQPQHF.

CDR3 sequence: CASSQDFEYEQYF. For the CDR3, the DNA is TGTGCCAGCAGCCAAGATTTTGAGTACGAGCAGTACTTC. This chain connects TRBV5-5 to TRBJ2-7; D ambiguous. Trimming removed 4 bases from V and 4 bases from J, with 12 bases in between. The CDR3 sequence is 13 residues long. Germline V gene data show CDR1 as SGHKS and CDR2 as YYEKEE (reference sequence).

The chain joins TRBV11-3 to TRBJ2-1, with 10 bases fitting TRBD2. Germline CDR1 and CDR2: SGHNT and YENEEA. V lost 3 bases and J lost 1; bases outside the gene matches: 0. The CDR3 totals 15 residues. The CDR3 region is CASSFSGRSYNEQFF. As DNA, the CDR3 is TGTGCCAGCAGCTTTAGCGGGAGGTCCTACAATGAGCAGTTCTTC.

A word on this clone: At the DNA level, this CDR3 is encoded by other sequences in the same sample as well. J is TRBJ1-1 and V is TRBV5-1; the D gene is possibly TRBD1 (5 bases). With 4 bases removed from V and 1 base from J, the gap between germline ends came to 11 bases. The CDR3 spans 14 residues. Germline values: CDR1 SGHRS, CDR2 YFSETQ. The CDR3 DNA is TGCGCCAGCAGCCCGGGAACAGGGAACACTGAAGCTTTCTTT. Its protein product is CASSPGTGNTEAFF.

In this sample, this clone turned up a few times. This rearrangement joins TRBV5-1 to TRBJ2-2, with 10 bases lining up with TRBD1. The V gene's germline CDR1 is SGHRS and CDR2 YFSETQ. V lost 4 bases and J lost 7; bases outside the gene matches: 10. The CDR3 contains 16 residues. In DNA, the CDR3 is TGCGCCAGCAGCCCAAATCGACAGGGGGCAATCGGGGAGCTGTTTTTT. It encodes CASSPNRQGAIGELFF.

This clone turned up a few times. The J gene is TRBJ2-7, the V gene TRBV19, with TRBD1 matching 7 bases. The junction had 10 bases not matched to a gene; V was cut back by 10 bases and J by 1 base. CDR3 length equals 14 residues. From germline, CDR1 is LNHDA and CDR2 SQIVND (reference sequence). CDR3 sequence: CATTPGQTSYEQYF. CDR3 in DNA: TGTGCCACGACTCCGGGACAGACTTCCTACGAGCAGTACTTC.

The V and J genes are TRBV28 and TRBJ2-7, with 8 bases aligning to TRBD2. Germline V gene data show CDR1 as MDHEN and CDR2 as SYDVKM. J was trimmed by 0 bases and V by 7 bases; bases with no gene match: 8. The CDR3 has 15 residues. In nucleotides, the CDR3 is TGTGCCAGCACTCCGGCGGGAGGTTACTCCTACGAGCAGTACTTC. As protein: CASTPAGGYSYEQYF.

The chain has TRBV15 and TRBJ2-7; D gene uncertain. The germline V gene has CDR1 LNHNV and CDR2 YYDKDF (reference sequence). The CDR3 sequence is 13 residues long. Trimming shortened V by 0 bases and J by 0 bases, and 3 bases separated the two germline ends. The CDR3 DNA reads as TGTGCCACCAGCAGAGATGTCTCCTACGAGCAGTACTTC. It specifies CATSRDVSYEQYF.

This clone occurred a few times. V gene TRBV6-1 combines with J gene TRBJ1-4; D is possibly TRBD1 (5 bases). V dropped 10 bases and J dropped 8 bases, with 20 bases sitting between them. CDR3 size: 14 residues. Germline CDR1 reads MNHNS; CDR2 reads SASEGT. As DNA, the CDR3 is TGTGCCACCCCAGGGCGGTCTACCGGCGAAAAACTGTTTTTT. Translation: CATPGRSTGEKLFF.

The count of this clone is one. The chain links TRBV12-5 to TRBJ2-1; TRBD2 matches at 7 bases. The V gene end was trimmed by 1 base and the J gene end by 5 bases; junction bases not matched to a gene: 8. Germline CDR1 reads LGHNT; CDR2 reads FRNRAP. The CDR3 has 16 amino acids. The DNA for the CDR3 is TGTGCTAGTGGTTTGGGTTGGGAGGGCCCCAACAATGAGCAGTTCTTC. Amino acids: CASGLGWEGPNNEQFF.

The rearrangement joins TRBV4-2 to TRBJ2-7; 7 nucleotides agree with TRBD1. Germline V gene lookup returns CDR1 LGHNA and CDR2 YNFKEQ. The CDR3 sequence is 15 residues long. V was pared by 2 bases and J by 3 bases, with 7 bases of the junction left unmatched. The CDR3 protein is CASSQPDRQGYEQYF. As DNA, the CDR3 is TGTGCCAGCAGCCAACCCGACCGACAGGGCTACGAGCAGTACTTC.

This chain joins TRBV7-2 and TRBJ2-1; D unclear. V was shortened by 5 bases and J by 9 bases, with 8 bases between the two germline ends. Germline CDR1 reads SGHTA; CDR2 reads FQGNSA. The CDR3 runs to 11 residues. The CDR3 DNA reads TGTGCCAGCAGCCCCGGCAGTGAGCAGTTCTTC. This gives the protein CASSPGSEQFF.

This chain uses TRBV5-1 with TRBJ2-5; D assignment may be TRBD1 or TRBD2 (5 bases each). V lost 2 bases and J 0 bases, leaving 14 bases between the germline ends. Germline CDR1 and CDR2: SGHRS and YFSETQ. CDR3 length equals 16 residues. The CDR3 region has the DNA TGCGCCAGCAGCTTAGGGACGTCTAGCCACCAAGAGACCCAGTACTTC. As protein: CASSLGTSSHQETQYF.

The genes are TRBV10-3 and TRBJ2-7, with 9 bases matching TRBD1. The CDR3 contains 15 residues. Looked up from germline, CDR1 is ENHRY and CDR2 is SYGVKD. With 4 bases clipped from V and 2 bases from J, the junction kept 6 bases outside the gene matches. The CDR3 nucleotides read TGTGCCATCAGTGTAGGGACAGGGTGGACCTACGAGCAGTACTTC. Translated: CAISVGTGWTYEQYF.